This paragraph covers one T cell receptor beta chain sequence. As yet, its antigen is unknown. This record belongs to a study of T cell repertoires in cytomegalovirus infection. Trimming pared 6 bases from V and 7 bases from J, leaving 13 bases between. Germline V gene sequence: CDR1 MDHEN, CDR2 SYDVKM. The CDR3 has 12 amino acids. MiXCR was run by TCRdb on the reads, yielding one entry per CDR3 protein. The profile shows some 560,000 distinct CDR3 sequences, 40% of them singletons. This sequence joins TRBV28 and TRBJ2-7; a weak D match, TRBD2 (5 bases). The sequences come from cultured PBMCs, collected from culture after CMV antigen stimulation. The sequence came from a human donor in good health (CMV status not recorded). Some clones in this sample may be carry-over from other donors' samples. The CDR3 loop is CASSRGRWEQYF. The CDR3 nucleotides read TGTGCCAGCAGCCGCGGGCGTTGGGAGCAGTACTTC.